Below are 28 T cell receptor beta chains sequenced from a single sample in a study of CD8+ T cells in alopecia areata. cDNA prepared by RNA extraction and subsequent reverse transcription served as the template for sequencing. The method was immunoSEQ multiplex PCR; TCRdb's version includes in-frame clones alone and lacks a portion of them. The data show some 170,000 clones, about 60% seen once. The sample was CD4+ T cells sorted from blood, taken at week 0. These receptors originate from a human donor with alopecia areata.

The chain recombines TRBV7-9 with TRBJ2-4; D unclear. The CDR3 sequence is 13 residues long. The germline V gene encodes CDR1 SEHNR and CDR2 FQNEAQ (reference sequence). V lost 5 bases, J lost 7 bases, and 12 bases lay in between. CDR3 residues: CASSAKTMNIQYF. CDR3 DNA: TGTGCCAGCAGCGCTAAAACGATGAACATTCAGTACTTC. The full variable domain, in which reference TRBV7-9 and TRBJ2-4 provide the parts outside the CDR3, is DTGVSQNPRHKITKRGQNVTFRCDPISEHNRLYWYRQTLGQGPEFLTYFQNEAQLEKSRLLSDRFSAERPKGSFSTLEIQRTEQGDSAMYLCASSAKTMNIQYFGAGTRLSVL.

This clone came up a few times. The chain has TRBV5-6 and TRBJ2-7, with D possibly matching TRBD1 (5 bases). V was clipped by 0 bases and J by 6 bases, with 16 bases between them. CDR3 size: 15 residues. Germline V CDR1 and CDR2: SGHDT, YYEEEE. The CDR3 sequence: CASSLAGTVGVEQYF. The CDR3, as DNA: TGTGCCAGCAGCTTGGCAGGCACGGTAGGGGTCGAGCAGTACTTC.

On this clone: The sample contains more than one DNA sequence encoding this CDR3. The chain joins TRBV30 to TRBJ1-5, with D perhaps matching TRBD1 (5 bases). Deletions cut 1 base from V and 5 bases from J, with 9 bases between. CDR3 length: 13 residues. In germline, CDR1 is GTSNPN, CDR2 SVGIG (reference sequence). The CDR3 sequence is CAWSGQPDQPQHF. In nucleotides, the CDR3 is TGTGCCTGGAGTGGACAGCCCGATCAGCCCCAGCATTTT. The full variable domain, with the rest looked up from reference TRBV30 and TRBJ1-5, is SQTIHQWPATLVQPVGSPLSLECTVEGTSNPNLYWYRQAAGRGLQLLFYSVGIGQISSEVPQNLSASRPQDRQFILSSKKLLLSDSGFYLCAWSGQPDQPQHFGDGTRLSIL.

This clone was observed a handful of times. J is TRBJ1-5 and V is TRBV19; 9 bases map to TRBD1. Germline trimming cut 6 bases from V and 3 bases from J; bases unmatched to any gene: 3. CDR3 size: 14 residues. Germline lookup yields CDR1 LNHDA and CDR2 SQIVND (reference sequence). DNA of the CDR3: TGTGCCAGTAGACGGGACAGGGACAATCAGCCCCAGCATTTT. Its translation: CASRRDRDNQPQHF.

This clone showed up just once. The chain is built from TRBV6-5 and TRBJ2-7; the match to TRBD2 covers 8 bases. The V segment lost 2 bases and the J segment 6 bases; nucleotides outside the gene matches: 12. Germline loops: CDR1 MNHEY, CDR2 SVGAGI. This CDR3 has 16 residues. The CDR3 protein is CASSYTRGGRLSEQYF. CDR3 DNA: TGTGCCAGCAGTTACACCCGGGGGGGGCGGCTTTCCGAGCAGTACTTC.

Many counts were recorded for this clone. The chain couples TRBV10-3 to TRBJ1-1, with TRBD1 matching 8 bases. Unmatched junction bases numbered 7, after V lost 4 bases and J lost 6 bases. The CDR3 is 14 residues long. The germline gives CDR1 ENHRY, CDR2 SYGVKD. CDR3 amino acids: CAISGTGWSAEAFF. The CDR3 DNA reads as TGTGCCATCAGTGGGACAGGGTGGAGCGCTGAAGCTTTCTTT.

This clone was observed a handful of times. The CDR3 nucleotides are TGTGCCAGTAGTACCCCAGCGGGGGGAAGCACAGATACGCAGTATTTT. This gives the protein CASSTPAGGSTDTQYF. The chain recombines TRBV19 with TRBJ2-3; TRBD2 matches 9 bases. V was clipped by 4 bases and J by 0 bases; unmatched bases: 5. The CDR3 is 16 residues long. The germline gives CDR1 LNHDA, CDR2 SQIVND (reference sequence).

This sequence joins TRBV9 and TRBJ1-1, with D unclear. This CDR3 has 13 amino acids. Trimming stripped 0 bases from V and 0 bases from J, with 3 bases between. Germline V gene sequence: CDR1 SGDLS, CDR2 YYNGEE. The CDR3 protein is CASSVDLNTEAFF. The CDR3, as DNA: TGTGCCAGCAGCGTAGACCTGAACACTGAAGCTTTCTTT.

The V gene is TRBV2, the J gene TRBJ2-3, with 8 bases matching TRBD1. V lost 11 bases to trimming and J lost 5 bases; unmatched junction nucleotides: 21. Per the germline V gene, CDR1 is SNHLY and CDR2 is FYNNEI. The CDR3 loop spans 17 amino acids. The CDR3 DNA sequence: TGTGCCCCCACCAGAAGGTGGGGGACAGGAGGTGGAGATACGCAGTATTTT. This gives the protein CAPTRRWGTGGGDTQYF.

A single count supports this clone. The chain employs TRBV14 and TRBJ2-7, with D possibly being TRBD1 (6 bases). CDR1 is SGHDN, CDR2 FVKESK, per germline. CDR3 length: 13 residues. V shed 1 base and J shed 6 bases, with 10 bases lying between them. This CDR3 is CASSQGQAAEQYF. The CDR3, as DNA: TGTGCCAGCAGCCAAGGACAGGCTGCCGAGCAGTACTTC.

The V and J genes are TRBV18 and TRBJ2-7, with 8 bases fitting TRBD1. V shed 2 bases and J 0 bases; nucleotides not matched to a gene: 3. The CDR3 consists of 15 residues. Germline V CDR1 and CDR2: KGHSH, LQKENI. This CDR3 is CASSPGQGSSYEQYF. The CDR3 DNA reads TGTGCCAGCTCACCAGGACAGGGTAGCTCCTACGAGCAGTACTTC.

The chain recombines TRBV30 with TRBJ2-5; 10 bases map to TRBD2. Germline V gene sequence: CDR1 GTSNPN, CDR2 SVGIG (reference sequence). Germline trimming cut 2 bases from V and 5 bases from J; bases unmatched to any gene: 5. The CDR3 is made up of 14 amino acids. DNA for the CDR3: TGTGCCTGGAGTAGCGGGGGGGCTGCTGAGACCCAGTACTTC. Protein sequence: CAWSSGGAAETQYF.

This chain connects TRBV29-1 to TRBJ2-1, with a weak D call TRBD1 (5 bases). The CDR3 loop spans 14 amino acids. V lost 3 bases, J lost 6 bases, and 15 bases lay in between. CDR1 and CDR2 from the germline V gene are SQVTM and ANQGSEA. This chain's CDR3 is CSVERTPVSNEQFF. CDR3 nucleotides: TGCAGCGTTGAGCGGACACCTGTTTCCAATGAGCAGTTCTTC.

This clone was seen a handful of times. This chain connects TRBV5-6 to TRBJ2-3; D ambiguous. The V end lost 2 bases, the J end lost 2 bases, and 9 bases lay between the germline ends. Germline assignment: CDR1 SGHDT and CDR2 YYEEEE. The CDR3 contains 14 residues. Written as DNA, the CDR3 is TGTGCCAGCAGCTTACAGAGATACACAGATACGCAGTATTTT. Its protein is CASSLQRYTDTQYF.

The chain links TRBV6-5 to TRBJ1-6, with D possibly TRBD1 on 6 matching bases. CDR1 and CDR2 from the germline V gene are MNHEY and SVGAGI. Trimming shortened V by 6 bases and J by 7 bases, and 13 bases separated the two germline ends. This CDR3 spans 14 amino acids. The CDR3 region has the DNA TGTGCCAGCAGAAGAACAGGGAGGAATTCACCCCTCCACTTT. Translating gives CASRRTGRNSPLHF.

This clone showed up just a few times. The chain combines TRBV29-1 with TRBJ1-1; 8 positions match TRBD1. V gave up 7 bases and J gave up 1 base; unmatched junction bases: 8. The CDR3 is 14 residues long. Germline V gene data show CDR1 as SQVTM and CDR2 as ANQGSEA. The CDR3 spells CSASTGTGNTEAFF. CDR3 DNA: TGCAGCGCCTCTACCGGGACAGGGAACACTGAAGCTTTCTTT.

This chain connects TRBV4-1 to TRBJ2-7; D not resolved. This CDR3 is 17 amino acids long. The V gene's germline CDR1 is MGHRA and CDR2 YSYEKL. Trimming removed 1 base from V and 2 bases from J, with 18 bases in between. CDR3 nucleotide sequence: TGCGCCAGCAGCCAAGGAACCGGGCTTAAGCCCCCCTACGAGCAGTACTTC. Protein: CASSQGTGLKPPYEQYF.

The genes are TRBV5-1 and TRBJ1-5; possible D gene TRBD1, 6 bases. This CDR3 spans 15 amino acids. V gave up 4 bases and J gave up 0 bases, with 11 bases separating them. Germline values: CDR1 SGHRS, CDR2 YFSETQ. CDR3 in DNA: TGCGCCAGCAGCCCCACAGGGACTAGCAATCAGCCCCAGCATTTT. Its translation is CASSPTGTSNQPQHF.

The rearrangement links TRBV7-9 to TRBJ1-1; TRBD1 aligns across 9 bases. Germline loops: CDR1 SEHNR, CDR2 FQNEAQ (reference sequence). The CDR3 is 15 residues long. Trimming at V came to 1 base and at J to 6 bases, leaving 6 bases not matched to a gene. In DNA form, the CDR3 reads TGTGCCAGCAGCTTAGGGGACAGGGAGTGGGCTGAAGCTTTCTTT. It specifies CASSLGDREWAEAFF.

At least ten counts were recorded for this clone. The chain combines TRBV2 with TRBJ1-2, with no clear D. The CDR3 loop spans 14 amino acids. Germline V CDR1 and CDR2: SNHLY, FYNNEI. Trimming removed 3 bases from V and 0 bases from J, with 8 bases in between. CDR3 coding DNA: TGTGCCAGCAGTGACTCGATCTCTAACTATGGCTACACCTTC. Translated, it gives CASSDSISNYGYTF.

This clone has just a few counts. The junction differs from germline at one of its ends, possibly a read error. This chain links TRBV5-8 with TRBJ1-3, with unresolved D. The length of the CDR3 is 12 residues. Per the germline V gene, CDR1 is SGHTS and CDR2 is YDEGEE. The CDR3 DNA follows: TGTGCCAGCAGCCCGAGTGGATACACCATATATTTT. It translates to CASSPSGYTIYF.

The chain uses TRBV14 and TRBJ1-2; no reliable D call. The CDR3 covers 14 residues. The V end lost 4 bases, the J end lost 4 bases, and 13 bases lay between the germline ends. CDR1 is SGHDN, CDR2 FVKESK, per germline. CDR3 in amino acids: CASSRGPGSYGYTF. Written as DNA, the CDR3 is TGTGCCAGCAGCCGAGGGCCGGGAAGCTATGGCTACACCTTC.

This chain's CDR3 is CASSLAGRTDTQYF. In nucleotides, the CDR3 is TGTGCCAGCAGCTTAGCGGGTCGAACAGATACGCAGTATTTT. The chain is built from TRBV7-9 and TRBJ2-3; no reliable D call. The germline gives CDR1 SEHNR, CDR2 FQNEAQ (reference sequence). Trimming cost V 0 bases and J 3 bases, with 7 bases left between them. The CDR3 spans 14 residues.

This clone was counted once. The rearrangement uses TRBV29-1 and TRBJ2-6, with D possibly TRBD2 on 6 matching bases. The CDR3 is 16 amino acids. Germline CDR1 SQVTM, CDR2 ANQGSEA. The V and J ends lost 4 bases and 2 bases respectively, with 15 bases between them. This CDR3 is CSVALFGGTGANVLTF. In DNA form, the CDR3 reads TGCAGCGTTGCCTTATTCGGGGGAACTGGGGCCAACGTCCTGACTTTC.

In this sample, this clone turned up a few times. The rearrangement links TRBV10-3 to TRBJ1-1; D remains ambiguous. The germline V gene encodes CDR1 ENHRY and CDR2 SYGVKD. CDR3 length equals 13 residues. V dropped 10 bases and J dropped 1 base, with 13 bases sitting between them. The CDR3 nucleotides read TGTGCCACCGCGGGCCATCAGAACACTGAAGCTTTCTTT. Translating it yields CATAGHQNTEAFF.

This rearrangement joins TRBV30 to TRBJ2-6; no clear D gene. Trimming left V 2 bases short and J 0 bases short, with 8 bases between. Germline-derived CDR1 and CDR2 are GTSNPN and SVGIG (reference sequence). This CDR3 is built from 15 residues. CDR3 in amino acids: CAWSRLGSGANVLTF. DNA for the CDR3: TGTGCCTGGAGTAGGTTAGGCTCTGGGGCCAACGTCCTGACTTTC.

This clone was observed a handful of times. J is TRBJ2-7 and V is TRBV5-8; D is perhaps TRBD2 (6 bases). The germline V and J ends were trimmed by 0 bases and 2 bases, with 12 bases remaining between them. This CDR3 comprises 15 residues. Germline CDR1 reads SGHTS; CDR2 reads YDEGEE. CDR3 residues: CASSLGGTDTYEQYF. The DNA of the CDR3 is TGTGCCAGCAGCTTGGGGGGGACTGACACCTACGAGCAGTACTTC.

CDR3 sequence: CASSRGTSGGTDTQYF. The CDR3 nucleotides read TGCGCCAGCAGTCGCGGGACTAGCGGGGGCACAGATACGCAGTATTTT. V is TRBV10-1 and J is TRBJ2-3; 13 bases are a match to TRBD2. Per germline, CDR1 WNHNN and CDR2 SYGVQD (reference sequence). The length of the CDR3 is 16 residues. V lost 5 bases, J lost 1 base, and 3 bases stayed unmatched.